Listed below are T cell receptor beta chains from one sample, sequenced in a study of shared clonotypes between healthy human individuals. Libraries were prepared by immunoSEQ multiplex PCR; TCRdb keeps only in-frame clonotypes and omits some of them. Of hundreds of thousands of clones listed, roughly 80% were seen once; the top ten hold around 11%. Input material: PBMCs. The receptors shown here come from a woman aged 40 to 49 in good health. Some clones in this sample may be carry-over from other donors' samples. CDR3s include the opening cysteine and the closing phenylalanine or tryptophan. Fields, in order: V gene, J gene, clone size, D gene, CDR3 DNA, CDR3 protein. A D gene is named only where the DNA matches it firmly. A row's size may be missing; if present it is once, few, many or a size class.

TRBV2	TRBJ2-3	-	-	TGTGCCAGCACAGTCGATATGGGGGATACGCAGTATTTT	CASTVDMGDTQYF
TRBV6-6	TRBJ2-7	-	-	TGTGCCAGCAGTTACTCCCCGGGGGCGCGTGGCTACGAGCAGTACTTC	CASSYSPGARGYEQYF
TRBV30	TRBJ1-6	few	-	TGTGCCTGGAGTGGGGGTATTACCGCTTCACCCCTCCACTTT	CAWSGGITASPLHF
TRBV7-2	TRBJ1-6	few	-	TGTGCCAGCAGCTCTAGCTTGTCGGGGAATTCACCCCTCCACTTT	CASSSSLSGNSPLHF
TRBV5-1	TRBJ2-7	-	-	TGCGCCAGCAGCTTGGGACAGTTACTGTCCTACGAGCAGTACTTC	CASSLGQLLSYEQYF
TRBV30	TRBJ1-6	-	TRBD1	TGTGCCTGGAGGGCGACAGGGGAGAATTCACCCCTCCACTTT	CAWRATGENSPLHF
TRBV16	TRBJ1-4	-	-	TGTGCCAGCAGCGACCGAGGGACTGAGAATGAAAAACTGTTTTTT	CASSDRGTENEKLFF
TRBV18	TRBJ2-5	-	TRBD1	TGTGCCAGCTCACCACAGACAGGGAGAGGGGAGACCCAGTACTTC	CASSPQTGRGETQYF
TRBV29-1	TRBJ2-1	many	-	TGCAGCGTTGACGGGTTAAAAAACAATGAGCAGTTCTTC	CSVDGLKNNEQFF
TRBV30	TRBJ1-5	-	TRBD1	TGTGCCTGGAGTGTAGGGACAGGCTTCAATCAGCCCCAGCATTTT	CAWSVGTGFNQPQHF
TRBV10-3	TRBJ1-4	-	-	TGTGCCATCAGTGAGGGACAAGGGGGGCTGGGGGAAAAACTGTTTTTT	CAISEGQGGLGEKLFF
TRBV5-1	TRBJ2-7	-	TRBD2	TGCGCCAGCAGCTTGGGGCTAGCGGGGCCCTACGAGCAGTACTTC	CASSLGLAGPYEQYF
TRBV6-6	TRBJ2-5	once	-	TGTGCCAGCAAAAGGTCAGGCCGAGGGGGGACCCAGTACTTC	CASKRSGRGGTQYF
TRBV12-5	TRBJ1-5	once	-	TGTGCTAGTGGTTTGTCACGGCCCCAGCATTTT	CASGLSRPQHF
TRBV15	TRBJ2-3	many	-	TGTGCCACCAGCAGAGTCGATGGTAGGCAGTATTTT	CATSRVDGRQYF
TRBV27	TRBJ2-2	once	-	TGTGCCAGCAGCCGGGACGGTCGGAACACCGGGGAGCTGTTTTTT	CASSRDGRNTGELFF
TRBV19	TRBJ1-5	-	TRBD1	TGTGCCAGTAGTATACGACAGGGCCTTAATCAGCCCCAGCATTTT	CASSIRQGLNQPQHF
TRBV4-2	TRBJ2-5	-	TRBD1	TGTGCCAGCAGCCAAGTGGACAGGCCGGAAGAGACCCAGTACTTC	CASSQVDRPEETQYF
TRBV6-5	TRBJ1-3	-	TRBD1	TGTGCCAGCAGTTTCGGGACAGACATCTCTGGAAACACCATATATTTT	CASSFGTDISGNTIYF
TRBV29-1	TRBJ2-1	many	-	TGCAGCGCCGTGTTCCGGGTAAAAGGCAATGAGCAGTTCTTC	CSAVFRVKGNEQFF
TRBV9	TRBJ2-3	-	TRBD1	TGTGCCAGCAGACGGACAGGGGGAAGCACAGATACGCAGTATTTT	CASRRTGGSTDTQYF
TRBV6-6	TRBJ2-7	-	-	TGTGCCAGCCAGCTGACCGGGAACTCCTACGAGCAGTACTTC	CASQLTGNSYEQYF
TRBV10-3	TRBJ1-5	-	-	TGTGCCATCAGTGAAAGCAGGTCCGGCAATCAGCCCCAGCATTTT	CAISESRSGNQPQHF
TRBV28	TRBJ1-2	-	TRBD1	TGTGCCGCAGAAGAGACAGGGGCTAACTATGGCTACACCTTC	CAAEETGANYGYTF
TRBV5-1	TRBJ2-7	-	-	TGCGCCAGCAGCTTCGAGGACGGGATCTCCTACGAGCAGTACTTC	CASSFEDGISYEQYF
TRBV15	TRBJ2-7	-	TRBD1	TGTGCCACCAGCAGAGAGACCGGGACAGGGGGCTACTACGAGCAGTACTTC	CATSRETGTGGYYEQYF
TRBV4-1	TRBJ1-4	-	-	TGCGCCAGCAGCCAAGACCTGGGACTCTTAACTAATGAAAAACTGTTTTTT	CASSQDLGLLTNEKLFF
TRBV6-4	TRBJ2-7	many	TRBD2	TGTGCCAGCAGGGCTTGGGCTAGCGGGAGGGGCGAGCAGTACTTC	CASRAWASGRGEQYF
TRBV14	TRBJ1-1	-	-	TGTGCCAGCAGCCAAGTACTGGGGGCCTCTGAAGCTTTCTTT	CASSQVLGASEAFF
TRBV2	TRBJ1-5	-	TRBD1	TGTGCCAGCAGCCCAGACAGGGCTAGCAATCAGCCCCAGCATTTT	CASSPDRASNQPQHF
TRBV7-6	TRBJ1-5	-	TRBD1	TGTGCCAGCAGTTGGACAGGGGAGGTCAATCAGCCCCAGCATTTT	CASSWTGEVNQPQHF
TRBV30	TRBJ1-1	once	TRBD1	TGTGCCTGGAGTGGGGGACAGGGCTACACTGAAGCTTTCTTT	CAWSGGQGYTEAFF
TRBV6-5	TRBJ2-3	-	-	TGTGCCAGCAGGGACTCAACGGATACGCAGTATTTT	CASRDSTDTQYF
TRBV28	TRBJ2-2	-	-	TGTGCCACGTTGCGAGCGGACACCGGGGAGCTGTTTTTT	CATLRADTGELFF
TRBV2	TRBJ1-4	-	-	TGTGCCAGCACCAGACATGAAAAACTGTTTTTT	CASTRHEKLFF
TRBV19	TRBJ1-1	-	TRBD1	TGTGCCAGTAGTAAAGGACAGGCGAGCTTAGAAGCTTTCTTT	CASSKGQASLEAFF
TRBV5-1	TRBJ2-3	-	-	TGCGCCAGCAGCTTGGGCCAGGGTAAGGATACGCAGTATTTT	CASSLGQGKDTQYF
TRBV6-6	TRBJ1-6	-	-	TGTGCCAGCAGTTCTCTTAATTCACCCCTCCACTTT	CASSSLNSPLHF
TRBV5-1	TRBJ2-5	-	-	TGCGCCAGCAGCTTGAGGGGAGACAGCCGAGGGGAGACCCAGTACTTC	CASSLRGDSRGETQYF
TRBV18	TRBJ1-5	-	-	TGTGCCAGCTCACCAGGGGGTCGCAATCAGCCCCAGCATTTT	CASSPGGRNQPQHF
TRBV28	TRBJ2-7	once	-	TGTGCCAGCAGTGCCGGCGGAATCTCCTACGAGCAGTACTTC	CASSAGGISYEQYF
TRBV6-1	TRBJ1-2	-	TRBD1	TGTGCCAGCAGTGAGACCCAGGGGGCAAACTATGGCTACACCTTC	CASSETQGANYGYTF
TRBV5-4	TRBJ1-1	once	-	TGTGCCAGCAGTCCCCAGGGTTTCACTGAAGCTTTCTTT	CASSPQGFTEAFF
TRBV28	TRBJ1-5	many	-	TGTGCCAGCAGTTACGGGACGGAGAATCAGCCCCAGCATTTT	CASSYGTENQPQHF
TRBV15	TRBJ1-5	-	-	TGTGCCACCAGCAGAGATCTGCGGGGTAACCAGCCCCAGCATTTT	CATSRDLRGNQPQHF
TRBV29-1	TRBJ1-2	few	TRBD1	TGCAGCGCCCGGGACAGGACTTGGAAGGGCTACACCTTC	CSARDRTWKGYTF
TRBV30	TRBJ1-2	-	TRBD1	TGTGCCTGGACTCTGACAGGGGTAGCTAACTATGGCTACACCTTC	CAWTLTGVANYGYTF
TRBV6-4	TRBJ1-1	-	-	TGTGCCAGCAGTGTGACAGTGGACACTGAAGCTTTCTTT	CASSVTVDTEAFF
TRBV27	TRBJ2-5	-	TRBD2	TGTGCCAGCAGTCCCCGGACTAGCGGGACCTACGAGGAGCAGTACTTC	CASSPRTSGTYEEQYF
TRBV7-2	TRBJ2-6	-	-	TGTGCCAGCAGCTTTCAGGGATCTGGGGCCAACGTCCTGACTTTC	CASSFQGSGANVLTF
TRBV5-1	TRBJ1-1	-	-	TGCGCCAGCAGCTTCATGCAAGGCACTGAAGCTTTCTTT	CASSFMQGTEAFF
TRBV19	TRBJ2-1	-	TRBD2	TGTGCCAGTAGTATGGGACTATCGCAGTTCTTC	CASSMGLSQFF
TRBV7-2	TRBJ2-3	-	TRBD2	TGTGCCAGCAAAAAACCGGGACTAGCGGGAGTAGATACGCAGTATTTT	CASKKPGLAGVDTQYF